These T cell receptor beta chains were read from a single sample in a study of shared clonotypes between healthy human individuals. Method: immunoSEQ multiplex PCR; TCRdb's copy keeps in-frame clones and lacks some. Among around 690,000 clones listed, around 90% were seen once. Sequencing input: memory CD8+ T cells from PBMCs. Source of these receptors: a man aged 18 to 30 in good health. Some clones in this sample may be carry-over from other donors' samples. Each CDR3 is given with its conserved first and last residue. The D gene is left open where the match is weak. Clone size appears in some rows only: once, few, many, or a class for an expanded clone.

TRBV2	TRBJ2-3	NA	NA	CASRPGEPADTQYF	TGTGCCAGCAGGCCTGGGGAACCCGCAGATACGCAGTATTTT
TRBV5-4	TRBJ2-1	TRBD2	NA	CASSRTGTSGGGAYNEQFF	TGTGCCAGCAGCCGAACTGGGACTAGCGGGGGCGGGGCCTACAATGAGCAGTTCTTC
TRBV27	TRBJ1-1	NA	once	CASNPPGRGAEAFF	TGTGCCAGCAACCCGCCGGGAAGAGGCGCTGAAGCTTTCTTT
TRBV13	TRBJ1-3	NA	once	CASSRVEASGNTIYF	TGTGCCAGCAGCCGGGTGGAGGCCTCTGGAAACACCATATATTTT
TRBV9	TRBJ2-5	NA	NA	CASSALWADQETQYF	TGTGCCAGCAGCGCCCTCTGGGCAGACCAAGAGACCCAGTACTTC
TRBV25-1	TRBJ2-2	TRBD1	NA	CASMTGTGDTGELFF	TGTGCCAGCATGACCGGGACAGGGGACACCGGGGAGCTGTTTTTT
TRBV27	TRBJ1-2	TRBD1	NA	CASSSAPRTGRYGYTF	TGTGCCAGCAGTTCCGCCCCCAGGACAGGACGCTATGGCTACACCTTC
TRBV5-1	TRBJ1-5	NA	NA	CASTLKRSGSSGNQPQHF	TGCGCCAGCACCTTGAAGCGATCTGGCTCCAGCGGCAATCAGCCCCAGCATTTT
TRBV19	TRBJ1-2	NA	many	CASSMVWLRAGNNYGYTF	TGTGCCAGTAGTATGGTCTGGCTCCGAGCGGGGAACAACTATGGCTACACCTTC
TRBV28	TRBJ2-7	TRBD2	NA	CASSFGLAASSYEQYF	TGTGCCAGCAGTTTCGGACTAGCGGCGAGCTCCTACGAGCAGTACTTC
TRBV6-1	TRBJ2-3	TRBD2	NA	CASRQLAGSTDTQYF	TGTGCCAGCAGACAACTAGCGGGGAGCACAGATACGCAGTATTTT
TRBV27	TRBJ2-3	NA	NA	CASSPIRTDTQYF	TGTGCCAGCAGTCCGATTCGAACGGATACGCAGTATTTT
TRBV19	TRBJ1-1	NA	NA	CASSILRGLNTEAFF	TGTGCCAGTAGTATCCTCAGGGGCCTTAACACTGAAGCTTTCTTT
TRBV5-4	TRBJ2-2	NA	NA	CASSPVATGELFF	TGTGCCAGCAGCCCCGTGGCCACCGGGGAGCTGTTTTTT
TRBV19	TRBJ2-7	TRBD2	few	CASSPGTSVYEQYF	TGTGCCAGTTCCCCCGGGACTAGCGTCTACGAGCAGTACTTC
TRBV19	TRBJ1-3	NA	NA	CASSNLRQELSGNTIYF	TGTGCCAGTAGTAACCTACGACAGGAATTATCCGGAAACACCATATATTTT